A single TCR beta chain is shown here with its context. What it binds is not known. TCRdb independently ran MiXCR on the reads; one entry per CDR3 protein. This table holds 150,000 to 200,000 distinct CDR3 sequences, roughly 17% found once. This sample is part of a study of T cell repertoires in cytomegalovirus infection. The wider study: In public TCR beta signatures, there were indications of both CMV infection and matching HLA type.

Germline lookup yields CDR1 SEHNR and CDR2 FQNEAQ (reference sequence). The CDR3 loop spans 18 amino acids. The J segment lost 2 bases and the V segment lost 3 bases, leaving 16 bases of the junction unmatched. Findings and limits, study-wide: Summed frequency of shared TCR beta families picked out CMV carriers who also had the relevant HLA.

The rearrangement uses TRBV7-9 and TRBJ2-7, with 7 bases matching TRBD1. The sequence came from a human donor in good health (CMV status not recorded). Some clones in this sample may be carry-over from other donors' samples. Sequencing was performed on CD8+ T cells from PBMCs. The CDR3 is CASSFDRDGLQRAYEQYF. CDR3 sequence (DNA): TGTGCCAGCAGCTTTGACAGGGATGGTCTACAAAGAGCCTACGAGCAGTACTTC.